The 14 T cell receptor beta chains below were found in one sample sequenced in a study of T cell changes during pregnancy in multiple sclerosis. TCRdb's copy holds only in-frame clones and misses some; the assay was immunoSEQ multiplex PCR. Of some 110,000 clones in the sample, about 93% were seen once. Sequenced here: peripheral blood, sampled in the third trimester of pregnancy. The receptors here all came from a female donor with multiple sclerosis, enrolled in a pregnancy study.

V gene TRBV5-4 combines with J gene TRBJ1-6; 8 bases fit TRBD1. CDR1 is SGHNT and CDR2 is YYREEE in the germline V gene (reference sequence). J lost 8 bases, V lost 4 bases, and 5 bases had no gene match. This CDR3 has 14 amino acids. The CDR3 region has the DNA TGTGCCAGCAGCCTGGACAGGGCACATTCACCCCTCCACTTT. This codes for CASSLDRAHSPLHF. Full variable domain (missing parts from reference TRBV5-4 and TRBJ1-6): ETGVTQSPTHLIKTRGQQVTLRCSSQSGHNTVSWYQQALGQGPQFIFQYYREEENGRGNFPPRFSGLQFPNYSSELNVNALELDDSALYLCASSLDRAHSPLHFGNGTRLTVT.

There are a few counts of this clone. This sequence joins TRBV2 and TRBJ2-7; 11 bases agree with TRBD1. V lost 0 bases to trimming and J lost 5 bases; unmatched junction nucleotides: 3. The CDR3 is 15 residues long. In germline, CDR1 is SNHLY, CDR2 FYNNEI. The DNA of the CDR3 is TGTGCCAGCAGTGAAGCGGGGACAGGGGGTAACGAGCAGTACTTC. This codes for CASSEAGTGGNEQYF.

This clone occurred a few times. The J gene is TRBJ1-1, the V gene TRBV7-9; D is unclear. V was shortened by 0 bases and J by 12 bases, with 14 bases between the two germline ends. The germline CDR1 and CDR2 sequences are SEHNR and FQNEAQ (reference sequence). This CDR3 contains 13 residues. The DNA for the CDR3 is TGTGCCAGCAGCTTAGCGAACGAGGGTGAGACTTTCTTT. It specifies CASSLANEGETFF.

Remarks on this clone: An end of the junction differs from the germline gene, which may be a read error. The chain has TRBV6-4 and TRBJ1-5; 8 positions match TRBD1. CDR1 is MRHNA, CDR2 SNTAGT, per germline. CDR3 length: 13 residues. CDR3 sequence: CACSPDRDQPQHF. The CDR3 nucleotides are TGTGCCTGCAGCCCGGACAGGGATCAGCCCCAGCATTTT.

The CDR3 loop reads CASSRTGQRTGELFF. The CDR3 DNA sequence: TGTGCCAGCAGCAGGACAGGGCAGAGGACCGGGGAGCTGTTTTTT. The gene calls are TRBV7-2 and TRBJ2-2; 8 bases align to TRBD1. CDR3 length equals 15 residues. Germline V gives CDR1 SGHTA, CDR2 FQGNSA. The junction had 7 bases not matched to a gene; V was cut back by 5 bases and J by 5 bases. Full variable domain (rest looked up from reference TRBV7-2 and TRBJ2-2): GAGVSQSPSNKVTEKGKDVELRCDPISGHTALYWYRQSLGQGLEFLIYFQGNSAPDKSGLPSDRFSAERTGGSVSTLTIQRTQQEDSAVYLCASSRTGQRTGELFFGEGSRLTVL.

The chain joins TRBV6-5 to TRBJ1-2; possibly TRBD1 for D (5 bases). The V gene's germline CDR1 is MNHEY and CDR2 SVGAGI. The CDR3 runs to 14 residues. V gave up 4 bases and J gave up 9 bases, with 18 bases separating them. The CDR3: CASSSIRGMPSYTF. The CDR3, as DNA: TGTGCCAGCAGTTCTATTAGGGGCATGCCGAGCTACACCTTC.

The chain carries TRBV5-1 and TRBJ2-7; 13 bases line up with TRBD2. V lost 3 bases to trimming and J lost 7 bases; unmatched junction nucleotides: 7. The CDR3 is 15 amino acids. Germline CDR1 SGHRS, CDR2 YFSETQ. Written as DNA, the CDR3 is TGCGCCAGCAGCTCTACTAGCGGGGGGGCCAAAGAGCAGTACTTC. This translates into CASSSTSGGAKEQYF. Combining the CDR3 with reference TRBV5-1 and TRBJ2-7 gives the whole variable domain KAGVTQTPRYLIKTRGQQVTLSCSPISGHRSVSWYQQTPGQGLQFLFEYFSETQRNKGNFPGRFSGRQFSNSRSEMNVSTLELGDSALYLCASSSTSGGAKEQYFGPGTRLTVT.

This clone was seen only once. The V call is TRBV5-1, the J call TRBJ2-3; weak D call: TRBD2 (5 bases). V was shortened by 2 bases and J by 6 bases, with 16 bases between the two germline ends. The CDR3 spans 15 residues. CDR1 is SGHRS, CDR2 YFSETQ, per germline. CDR3 bases: TGCGCCAGCAGCTTAACCTCCACCGCGGGTGATACGCAGTATTTT. Translated: CASSLTSTAGDTQYF.

This rearrangement joins TRBV4-1 to TRBJ2-7; a weak D match, TRBD2 (6 bases). Germline assignment: CDR1 MGHRA and CDR2 YSYEKL. Trimming cost V 0 bases and J 6 bases, with 18 bases left between them. This CDR3 spans 16 amino acids. The CDR3 reads CASSQDGRRGAPEQYF. CDR3 sequence (DNA): TGCGCCAGCAGCCAAGATGGGCGGCGGGGCGCCCCCGAGCAGTACTTC.

The chain recombines TRBV5-6 with TRBJ2-7; 8 nucleotides line up with TRBD2. The CDR3 consists of 13 residues. Germline lookup yields CDR1 SGHDT and CDR2 YYEEEE. Trimming at V came to 3 bases and at J to 3 bases, leaving 2 bases not matched to a gene. CDR3 sequence reads: CASSSGGVYEQYF. For the CDR3, the DNA is TGTGCCAGCAGCTCCGGGGGGGTCTACGAGCAGTACTTC. Full variable domain (rest looked up from reference TRBV5-6 and TRBJ2-7): DAGVTQSPTHLIKTRGQQVTLRCSPKSGHDTVSWYQQALGQGPQFIFQYYEEEERQRGNFPDRFSGHQFPNYSSELNVNALLLGDSALYLCASSSGGVYEQYFGPGTRLTVT.

The chain employs TRBV5-1 and TRBJ2-3, with 12 bases that match TRBD2. Germline V lookup: CDR1 SGHRS, CDR2 YFSETQ. J was trimmed by 4 bases and V by 0 bases; bases with no gene match: 3. The CDR3 length is 16 residues. CDR3 residues: CASSLALAGGPDTQYF. The CDR3 coding sequence is TGCGCCAGCAGCTTGGCGCTAGCGGGAGGGCCAGATACGCAGTATTTT.

J is TRBJ2-2 and V is TRBV2, with unresolved D. This CDR3 spans 15 amino acids. CDR1 SNHLY and CDR2 FYNNEI come from the germline V gene. Trimming shortened V by 6 bases and J by 0 bases, and 11 bases separated the two germline ends. The CDR3 region has the DNA TGTGCCAGCAGCGTCGTACCAGCGAACACCGGGGAGCTGTTTTTT. Protein product: CASSVVPANTGELFF.

The V and J genes are TRBV6-5 and TRBJ1-1; D remains ambiguous. V lost 0 bases and J 8 bases, leaving 7 bases between the germline ends. The length of the CDR3 is 12 residues. Germline values: CDR1 MNHEY, CDR2 SVGAGI. The CDR3: CASSYSGREAFF. DNA of the CDR3: TGTGCCAGCAGTTACTCGGGCAGGGAAGCTTTCTTT.

V is TRBV7-3 and J is TRBJ1-2; 7 bases are a match to TRBD1. V shed 5 bases and J 2 bases; nucleotides not matched to a gene: 2. In germline, CDR1 is SGHTA, CDR2 FQGTGA. The CDR3 consists of 13 residues. CDR3 loop: CASSRDSNYGYTF. CDR3 in DNA: TGTGCCAGCAGCAGGGACAGCAACTATGGCTACACCTTC. The full variable domain, in which reference TRBV7-3 and TRBJ1-2 provide the parts outside the CDR3, is GAGVSQTPSNKVTEKGKYVELRCDPISGHTALYWYRQSLGQGPEFLIYFQGTGAADDSGLPNDRFFAVRPEGSVSTLKIQRTERGDSAVYLCASSRDSNYGYTFGSGTRLTVV.